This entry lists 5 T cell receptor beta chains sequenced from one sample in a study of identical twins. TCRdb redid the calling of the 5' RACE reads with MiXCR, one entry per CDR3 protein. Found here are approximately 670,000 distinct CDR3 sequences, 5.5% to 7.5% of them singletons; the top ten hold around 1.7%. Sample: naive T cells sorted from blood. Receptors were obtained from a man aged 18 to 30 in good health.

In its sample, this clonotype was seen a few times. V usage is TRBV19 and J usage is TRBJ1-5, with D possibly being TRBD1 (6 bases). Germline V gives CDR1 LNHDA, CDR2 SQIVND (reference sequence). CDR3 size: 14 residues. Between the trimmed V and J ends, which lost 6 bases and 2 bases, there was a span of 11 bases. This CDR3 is CASSPGAGNQPQHF. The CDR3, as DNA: TGTGCCAGTAGCCCGGGGGCAGGCAATCAGCCCCAGCATTTT.

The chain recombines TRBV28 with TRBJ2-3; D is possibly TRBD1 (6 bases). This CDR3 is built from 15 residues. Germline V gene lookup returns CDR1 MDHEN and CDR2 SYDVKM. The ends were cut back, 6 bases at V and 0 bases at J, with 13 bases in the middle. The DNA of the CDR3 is TGTGCCAGCAGGAGCAACAGGGAAAGCACAGATACGCAGTATTTT. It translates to CASRSNRESTDTQYF.

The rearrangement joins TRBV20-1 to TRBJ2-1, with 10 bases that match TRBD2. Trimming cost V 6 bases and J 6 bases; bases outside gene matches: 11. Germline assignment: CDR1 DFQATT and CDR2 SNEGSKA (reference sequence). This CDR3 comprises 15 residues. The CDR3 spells CSARTAGGPRNEQFF. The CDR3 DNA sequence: TGCAGTGCACGCACAGCGGGAGGGCCCCGCAATGAGCAGTTCTTC.

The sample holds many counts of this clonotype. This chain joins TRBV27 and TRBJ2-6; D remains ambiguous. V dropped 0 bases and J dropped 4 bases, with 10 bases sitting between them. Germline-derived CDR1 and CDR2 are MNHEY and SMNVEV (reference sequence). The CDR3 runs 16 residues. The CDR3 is CASSLSGHLGANVLTF. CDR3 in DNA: TGTGCCAGCAGTTTATCCGGTCACTTAGGGGCCAACGTCCTGACTTTC.

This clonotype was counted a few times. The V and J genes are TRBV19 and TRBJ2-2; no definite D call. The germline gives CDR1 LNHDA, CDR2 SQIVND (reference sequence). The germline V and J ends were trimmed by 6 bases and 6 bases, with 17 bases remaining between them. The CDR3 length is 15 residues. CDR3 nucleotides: TGTGCCAGTAGCGTGACGGCGATCGGCTCCGGGGAGCTGTTTTTT. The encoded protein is CASSVTAIGSGELFF.